The 15 T cell receptor beta chains reported below all come from one sample, sequenced in a study of T-cell memory formation after mild COVID-19. TCRdb independently ran MiXCR on the 5' RACE reads; one entry per CDR3 protein. The sample lists about 400,000 distinct CDR3 sequences, approximately 25% occurring once. The specimen was PBMCs or a T cell subset sorted from them (not recorded which). The receptors here all came from an adult woman who had mild COVID-19 (a few samples of this study predate the infection). Cell type and time point are not known.

This chain connects TRBV5-5 to TRBJ1-1; 11 bases align to TRBD1. The junction had 4 bases not matched to a gene; V was cut back by 4 bases and J by 5 bases. The CDR3 length is 14 residues. Germline-derived CDR1 and CDR2 are SGHKS and YYEKEE (reference sequence). The CDR3 sequence: CASSGGQGGTEAFF. Here the CDR3 DNA reads TGTGCCAGCAGCGGGGGACAGGGGGGGACTGAAGCTTTCTTT.

The chain links TRBV4-3 to TRBJ1-1; D is possibly TRBD1 (6 bases). V was clipped by 1 base and J by 1 base, with 10 bases between them. This CDR3 spans 15 amino acids. Germline-derived CDR1 and CDR2 are LGHNA and YSLEER. DNA for the CDR3: TGCGCCAGCAGCCAAGCCCCGACAGGGAACACTGAAGCTTTCTTT. Translation: CASSQAPTGNTEAFF.

The rearrangement uses TRBV11-3 and TRBJ2-3, with 10 bases identical to TRBD1. V dropped 2 bases and J dropped 3; count of bases not matched to a gene: 2. This CDR3 has 15 amino acids. CDR1 SGHNT and CDR2 YENEEA come from the germline V gene. Here the CDR3 DNA reads TGTGCCAGCAGCTTAAGGACAGGGGGGACAGATACGCAGTATTTT. Its translation is CASSLRTGGTDTQYF.

This chain links TRBV19 with TRBJ2-1; 9 bases line up with TRBD2. The CDR3 has 16 amino acids. Germline V gene sequence: CDR1 LNHDA, CDR2 SQIVND (reference sequence). Trimming took 1 base from V and 3 from J; bases not matched to a gene: 4. The CDR3 bases are TGTGCCAGTAGTATAGCGGCTAGCGGGGTCTACAATGAGCAGTTCTTC. This sequence encodes CASSIAASGVYNEQFF.

This clonotype has more than one count but fewer than ten. V usage is TRBV6-2 or TRBV6-3 and J usage is TRBJ2-3; D is uncertain. The germline V gene has CDR1 MNHEY and CDR2 SVGEGT. This CDR3 is built from 13 residues. V gave up 0 bases and J gave up 6 bases, with 7 bases separating them. DNA of the CDR3: TGTGCCAGCAGTTACTCTGACCCCGATACGCAGTATTTT. It yields the protein CASSYSDPDTQYF.

The chain carries TRBV5-1 and TRBJ2-1; maybe TRBD1 (5 bases). Germline CDR1 reads SGHRS; CDR2 reads YFSETQ. Trimming removed 0 bases from V and 5 bases from J, with 12 bases in between. The CDR3 totals 15 residues. CDR3 nucleotides: TGCGCCAGCAGCTTGGTTCCAGGGTCGAACAATGAGCAGTTCTTC. Translation gives CASSLVPGSNNEQFF.

This clonotype was seen many times. The J gene is TRBJ2-2, the V gene TRBV11-2; D is unresolved. The germline V and J ends were trimmed by 3 bases and 4 bases, with 3 bases remaining between them. From germline, CDR1 is SGHAT and CDR2 FQNNGV. The CDR3 spans 12 residues. The DNA for the CDR3 is TGTGCCAGCAGCTTTCTCACCGGGGAGCTGTTTTTT. Amino acid sequence: CASSFLTGELFF.

This clonotype was recorded a few times. The rearrangement joins TRBV30 to TRBJ2-4, with 12 bases that match TRBD1. V lost 4 bases, J lost 9 bases, and 13 bases stayed unmatched. The CDR3 is made up of 16 amino acids. Looked up from germline, CDR1 is GTSNPN and CDR2 is SVGIG (reference sequence). This CDR3 is CAWTNPGTGGAGIQYF. The DNA for the CDR3 is TGTGCCTGGACTAACCCCGGGACAGGGGGCGCCGGCATTCAGTACTTC.

This chain joins TRBV14 and TRBJ2-1; 13 nucleotides match TRBD2. The CDR3 has 16 residues. Per germline, CDR1 SGHDN and CDR2 FVKESK. Trimming took 1 base from V and 6 from J; bases not matched to a gene: 3. The DNA for the CDR3 is TGTGCCAGCAGCCAAGGTAGGACTAGCGGGAGCAATGAGCAGTTCTTC. Amino acids: CASSQGRTSGSNEQFF.

This clonotype was picked up many times. The chain carries TRBV5-1 and TRBJ1-4; 10 bases align to TRBD1. Unmatched junction bases numbered 6, after V lost 4 bases and J lost 6 bases. The CDR3 is 15 amino acids. Germline V CDR1 and CDR2: SGHRS, YFSETQ. The CDR3 bases are TGCGCCAGCAGCCGATCCGGGACAGGGGATGAAAAACTGTTTTTT. Translation gives CASSRSGTGDEKLFF.

The rearrangement uses TRBV18 and TRBJ2-2, with D possibly TRBD1 on 5 matching bases. The V gene's germline CDR1 is KGHSH and CDR2 LQKENI. V was clipped by 5 bases and J by 3 bases, with 7 bases between them. The CDR3 is 13 residues long. CDR3: CASSSRDTGELFF. CDR3 DNA: TGTGCCAGCTCAAGCAGGGACACCGGGGAGCTGTTTTTT.

V usage is TRBV2 and J usage is TRBJ1-2; TRBD1 aligns across 7 bases. Germline values: CDR1 SNHLY, CDR2 FYNNEI. The J segment lost 0 bases and the V segment lost 7 bases, leaving 5 bases of the junction unmatched. The CDR3 is 14 residues long. This CDR3 is CASIEGQTNYGYTF. The CDR3 DNA reads TGTGCCAGCATTGAGGGACAGACTAACTATGGCTACACCTTC.

This clonotype has a handful of counts. The chain carries TRBV12-3 or TRBV12-4 and TRBJ2-3; 9 nucleotides match TRBD1. J was trimmed by 1 base and V by 10 bases; bases with no gene match: 12. There are 16 residues in the CDR3. CDR3 sequence (DNA): TGTGCCACCACTTACCCGGACAGGGGAGGCACAGATACGCAGTATTTT. Translation gives CATTYPDRGGTDTQYF.

The chain combines TRBV20-1 with TRBJ2-5, with TRBD2 matching 9 bases. This CDR3 region has 17 residues. The germline V gene has CDR1 DFQATT and CDR2 SNEGSKA (reference sequence). V lost 0 bases, J lost 1 base, and 9 bases stayed unmatched. CDR3: CSARDVAGLASQETQYF. The CDR3 DNA reads as TGCAGTGCTAGAGATGTGGCAGGACTAGCGTCCCAAGAGACCCAGTACTTC.

This clonotype has only a few counts. The chain is built from TRBV7-2 and TRBJ1-3; tentatively, D is TRBD1 (6 bases). Germline loops: CDR1 SGHTA, CDR2 FQGNSA. The CDR3 loop spans 16 amino acids. Trimming shortened V by 3 bases and J by 0 bases, and 12 bases separated the two germline ends. The CDR3 spells CASSFTGTHSGNTIYF. The CDR3 bases are TGTGCCAGCAGCTTCACCGGGACACACTCTGGAAACACCATATATTTT.